The 5 T cell receptor beta chains given below trace back to one sample, sequenced in a study of cytomegalovirus exposure and HLA in healthy donors. Primers included in the PCR were 60 Vbeta and 13 Jbeta primers. Data came from immunoSEQ multiplex PCR; TCRdb stores just in-frame clones and leaves some out. The table includes more than 90,000 clones, approximately 80% detected once. The sequenced sample consisted of PBMCs. Source of these receptors: a woman aged 60 to 75 in good health and CMV-seronegative.

The CDR3 here is CATSRVRGGTEAFF. CDR3 bases: TGTGCCACCAGCAGAGTTCGCGGGGGCACTGAAGCTTTCTTT. The chain employs TRBV15 and TRBJ1-1; TRBD1 might be the D (5 bases). This CDR3 comprises 14 residues. V gave up 1 base and J gave up 4 bases, with 10 bases separating them. Germline V gene data show CDR1 as LNHNV and CDR2 as YYDKDF (reference sequence).

J is TRBJ1-1 and V is TRBV6-1; TRBD1 aligns across 8 bases. Germline-derived CDR1 and CDR2 are MNHNS and SASEGT. The V segment lost 4 bases and the J segment 3 bases; nucleotides outside the gene matches: 7. CDR3 length equals 15 residues. CDR3 DNA sequence: TGTGCCAGCAGTGGCTGGACAGGGCTAGACACTGAAGCTTTCTTT. Its protein is CASSGWTGLDTEAFF.

The chain uses TRBV28 and TRBJ2-1; 8 bases match TRBD2. CDR3 length equals 16 residues. Per the germline V gene, CDR1 is MDHEN and CDR2 is SYDVKM. V lost 5 bases, J lost 0 bases, and 6 bases stayed unmatched. The CDR3 region is CASSQGGTSSYNEQFF. In DNA form, the CDR3 reads TGTGCCAGCAGTCAGGGCGGGACTAGCTCCTACAATGAGCAGTTCTTC.

This chain joins TRBV9 and TRBJ2-5; a possible D gene is TRBD2 (6 bases). The CDR3 extends over 13 amino acids. The V gene lost 3 bases and the J gene lost 5 bases, with 11 bases spanning the gap. Germline V gene lookup returns CDR1 SGDLS and CDR2 YYNGEE. The CDR3 nucleotides are TGTGCCAGCAGCGAACCTCGGGGGGAGACCCAGTACTTC. This codes for CASSEPRGETQYF. The variable domain in full, completed from reference TRBV9 and TRBJ2-5, reads DSGVTQTPKHLITATGQRVTLRCSPRSGDLSVYWYQQSLDQGLQFLIQYYNGEERAKGNILERFSAQQFPDLHSELNLSSLELGDSALYFCASSEPRGETQYFGPGTRLLVL.

V usage is TRBV2 and J usage is TRBJ2-1, with D perhaps TRBD1 (5 bases). CDR1 and CDR2 (germline): SNHLY, FYNNEI. Trimming stripped 3 bases from V and 9 bases from J, with 12 bases between. The CDR3 is 13 residues long. The chain's CDR3 is CASSEIQGIEQFF. In DNA, the CDR3 is TGTGCCAGCAGTGAGATCCAGGGAATTGAGCAGTTCTTC.